The 2 T cell receptor beta chains reported below all come from one sample, sequenced in a study of OX40 agonist ivuxolimab in advanced cancers. Some clones are missing from TCRdb's copy, which holds only in-frame ones; the method was immunoSEQ multiplex PCR. The table has 25,000 to 35,000 clones, 74% seen once. The sample consisted of CD4+ or CD8+ T cells sorted from blood, taken in a trial of the OX40 agonist ivuxolimab. The receptors shown here come from an adult with an advanced solid tumor such as melanoma, head and neck, liver or kidney cancer.

J is TRBJ1-6 and V is TRBV19; D gene uncertain. V lost 8 bases and J lost 19, with 18 bases in between. This CDR3 is built from 11 residues. Germline V lookup: CDR1 LNHDA, CDR2 SQIVND (reference sequence). Written as DNA, the CDR3 is TGTGCCAGTTCCTACCCCCGGATCCGTCACTTT. This sequence encodes CASSYPRIRHF.

The V and J genes are TRBV30 and TRBJ1-2; the match to TRBD1 covers 8 bases. CDR1 and CDR2 (germline): GTSNPN, SVGIG (reference sequence). The CDR3 spans 13 residues. V shed 6 bases and J 4 bases; nucleotides not matched to a gene: 7. The CDR3 DNA reads as TGTGCCTGCACGGGACAGGTATTCTATGGCTACACCTTC. Its translation is CACTGQVFYGYTF.